These 20 T cell receptor beta chains came from one sample sequenced in a study of T cells in Graves' hyperthyroidism and ophthalmopathy. Using RNA transcripts as the source, TCR beta CDR3 regions were amplified. Initially, a first-round RT-PCR of the TCR CDR3 employed the HTBI primer set. TCRdb reprocessed the multiplex PCR reads with MiXCR, giving one entry per CDR3 protein. The profile covers hundreds of thousands of distinct CDR3 sequences, with around 13% appearing a single time and around an eighth taken by the ten largest. The sequencing sample was made of blood. These receptors all come from a woman between 45 and 60 years old with Graves' ophthalmopathy.

The table lists this clonotype with a few counts. The V and J genes are TRBV4-1 and TRBJ2-7; D may be TRBD1 (6 bases). This CDR3 comprises 17 residues. V was cut by 0 bases and J by 6 bases, with 21 bases left in between. Germline lookup yields CDR1 MGHRA and CDR2 YSYEKL. CDR3 sequence (DNA): TGCGCCAGCAGCCAAGAAGGCGTAGGGCAGGGGAGTGGCGAGCAGTACTTC. Its translation: CASSQEGVGQGSGEQYF.

This clonotype has at least ten counts. The chain recombines TRBV3-1 with TRBJ1-1; tentative D call: TRBD1 (5 bases). The CDR3 extends over 16 amino acids. V was shortened by 2 bases and J by 4 bases, with 17 bases between the two germline ends. Germline V gives CDR1 LGHDT, CDR2 YNNKEL (reference sequence). The CDR3 DNA reads as TGTGCCAGCAGCCAATTTTGGGCAGGGAGGGGCACTGAAGCTTTCTTT. Protein product: CASSQFWAGRGTEAFF.

This clonotype was seen repeatedly, ten times or more. This chain connects TRBV12-3 or TRBV12-4 to TRBJ1-5; D perhaps matches TRBD1 (5 bases). The V end was cut by 4 bases, the J end by 2 bases, with 12 bases between. The CDR3 runs to 15 residues. CDR3 region: CASSSSGFGNQPQHF. Written as DNA, the CDR3 is TGTGCCAGCAGTTCCTCAGGGTTCGGCAATCAGCCCCAGCATTTT.

The chain couples TRBV4-2 to TRBJ2-7, with a weak D call TRBD2 (5 bases). V was shortened by 2 bases and J by 5 bases, with 10 bases between the two germline ends. CDR3 size: 13 residues. Germline assignment: CDR1 LGHNA and CDR2 YNFKEQ. Written as DNA, the CDR3 is TGTGCCAGCAGCCAACAACTAGATCACGAGCAGTACTTC. Protein: CASSQQLDHEQYF.

This clonotype was found a few times. CDR3 residues: CASSPPGISAEAFF. In DNA, the CDR3 is TGTGCCAGCAGCCCCCCGGGGATCTCGGCTGAAGCTTTCTTT. This chain joins TRBV7-9 and TRBJ1-1; D call uncertain. V gave up 5 bases and J gave up 6 bases, with 16 bases separating them. CDR3 size: 14 residues. The germline V gene encodes CDR1 SEHNR and CDR2 FQNEAQ (reference sequence).

The chain has TRBV29-1 and TRBJ2-7, with unresolved D. The V and J ends lost 4 bases and 0 bases respectively, with 10 bases between them. There are 13 residues in the CDR3. The germline V gene has CDR1 SQVTM and CDR2 ANQGSEA. CDR3 residues: CSVVPGYSYEQYF. In DNA, the CDR3 is TGCAGCGTTGTCCCAGGTTACTCCTACGAGCAGTACTTC.

This clonotype has at least ten counts. The rearrangement joins TRBV2 to TRBJ2-1, with 7 bases identical to TRBD1. Unmatched junction bases numbered 5, after V lost 2 bases and J lost 4 bases. Germline CDR1 is SNHLY and CDR2 is FYNNEI. This CDR3 spans 15 amino acids. The CDR3 region is CASSEQGDLYNEQFF. DNA for the CDR3: TGTGCCAGCAGTGAACAGGGGGATCTTTACAATGAGCAGTTCTTC. Filled out from reference TRBV2 and TRBJ2-1, the complete variable domain reads EPEVTQTPSHQVTQMGQEVILRCVPISNHLYFYWYRQILGQKVEFLVSFYNNEISEKSEIFDDQFSVERPDGSNFTLKIRSTKLEDSAMYFCASSEQGDLYNEQFFGPGTRLTVL.

The rearrangement uses TRBV24-1 and TRBJ2-1; possibly TRBD2 for D (5 bases). The V end lost 5 bases, the J end lost 6 bases, and 7 bases lay between the germline ends. This CDR3 contains 12 residues. CDR1 is KGHDR, CDR2 SFDVKD, per germline. For the CDR3, the DNA is TGTGCCACCAGTGCGAGGGTCAATGAGCAGTTCTTC. Its protein product is CATSARVNEQFF.

The rearrangement uses TRBV27 and TRBJ2-3, with 10 bases matching TRBD2. This CDR3 contains 17 residues. Germline values: CDR1 MNHEY, CDR2 SMNVEV (reference sequence). Trimming at V came to 5 bases and at J to 4 bases, leaving 12 bases not matched to a gene. Here the CDR3 DNA reads TGTGCCAGCAGTACCCTTAAGGCTAGCGGGAGCCCAGATACGCAGTATTTT. Translating it yields CASSTLKASGSPDTQYF.

This clonotype showed up many times. Here the CDR3 DNA reads TGTGCCAGCAGCCGGGCTCGGGTAGCGGGAGTTGGCGAGCAGTACTTC. Translating it yields CASSRARVAGVGEQYF. V is TRBV7-2 and J is TRBJ2-7; 9 positions agree with TRBD2. The V and J ends lost 5 bases and 6 bases, in that order; junction bases with no gene match: 14. Germline CDR1 reads SGHTA; CDR2 reads FQGNSA. CDR3 size: 16 residues.

V is TRBV27 and J is TRBJ2-5, with TRBD2 as a possible D gene (5 bases). This CDR3 comprises 14 residues. Germline CDR1 reads MNHEY; CDR2 reads SMNVEV (reference sequence). Trimming took off 5 bases at V and 2 bases at J, with 12 bases between the two ends. CDR3 loop: CASSTRPGQETQYF. DNA of the CDR3: TGTGCCAGCAGTACCCGTCCGGGACAAGAGACCCAGTACTTC.

V is TRBV5-1 and J is TRBJ1-3; TRBD1 matches 8 bases. V shed 4 bases, J shed 4 bases, and the junction held 10 bases outside the gene matches. Germline lookup yields CDR1 SGHRS and CDR2 YFSETQ. The CDR3 contains 16 residues. CDR3 DNA: TGCGCCAGCAGCCCCGGACAGGGCGAGGTCGGAAACACCATATATTTT. It specifies CASSPGQGEVGNTIYF.

In regard to this clonotype: Relative to the germline gene, one junction end is altered; a read error may explain this. The J gene is TRBJ2-1, the V gene TRBV3-1; D is perhaps TRBD2 (6 bases). Germline V CDR1 and CDR2: LGHDT, YNNKEL (reference sequence). This CDR3 contains 14 residues. The CDR3 protein is CASRQAGWQNEQFF. The CDR3 DNA follows: TGTGCCAGCAGGCAAGCGGGCTGGCAAAATGAGCAGTTCTTC.

This clonotype was seen many times. V usage is TRBV5-1 and J usage is TRBJ2-1, with D unclear. Trimming removed 0 bases from V and 5 bases from J, with 12 bases in between. The CDR3 covers 15 residues. Germline assignment: CDR1 SGHRS and CDR2 YFSETQ. The CDR3 nucleotides are TGCGCCAGCAGCTTGGCCGGTCCGGCTAACAATGAGCAGTTCTTC. This codes for CASSLAGPANNEQFF.

This clonotype came up once. This may be a read error, as it is one base from a much larger clone. The chain is built from TRBV20-1 and TRBJ2-5; 7 nucleotides agree with TRBD1. The germline CDR1 and CDR2 sequences are DFQATT and SNEGSKA (reference sequence). The CDR3 has 14 residues. CDR3 DNA sequence: TGCAGTACTAGAGAAAGAAACAGGGGAGAGACCCAGTACTTC. Residues: CSTRERNRGETQYF.

V usage is TRBV20-1 and J usage is TRBJ2-1, with D possibly matching TRBD2 (7 bases). From germline, CDR1 is DFQATT and CDR2 SNEGSKA (reference sequence). The germline V and J ends were trimmed by 7 bases and 6 bases, with 16 bases remaining between them. The CDR3 runs to 13 residues. In DNA, the CDR3 is TGCAGTGTCCGGGGGGCTAGCGCCAATGAGCAGTTCTTC. It yields the protein CSVRGASANEQFF.

The rearrangement joins TRBV7-3 to TRBJ2-7, with no clear D. The CDR3 length is 16 residues. Germline CDR1 reads SGHTA; CDR2 reads FQGTGA. Trimming removed 3 bases from V and 2 bases from J, with 17 bases in between. In DNA, the CDR3 is TGTGCCAGCAGCTTCTTTTCGGCGGCGGCCCCCTACGAGCAGTACTTC. This sequence encodes CASSFFSAAAPYEQYF.

This clonotype was seen a few times. This may stem from a read error, because a much larger clone lies one nucleotide away. This chain joins TRBV7-2 and TRBJ1-2; 12 bases map to TRBD1. The CDR3 loop spans 15 amino acids. The germline gives CDR1 SGHTA, CDR2 FQGNSA. CDR3 sequence: CASSWDRGLNYGHTF. The CDR3 bases are TGTGCCAGCAGCTGGGACAGGGGGCTTAACTATGGCCACACCTTC.

The chain has TRBV9 and TRBJ2-1; D may be TRBD2 (5 bases). Per germline, CDR1 SGDLS and CDR2 YYNGEE. V was shortened by 0 bases and J by 0 bases, with 7 bases between the two germline ends. The CDR3 extends over 15 amino acids. The CDR3 loop reads CASSVGGYSYNEQFF. CDR3 nucleotide sequence: TGTGCCAGCAGCGTAGGAGGGTACTCCTACAATGAGCAGTTCTTC.

This clonotype was counted many times. The V call is TRBV5-1, the J call TRBJ2-7, with 8 bases aligning to TRBD2. V shed 4 bases and J 2 bases; nucleotides not matched to a gene: 8. The CDR3 totals 15 residues. Looked up from germline, CDR1 is SGHRS and CDR2 is YFSETQ. Written as DNA, the CDR3 is TGCGCCAGCAGCCCCATTAGCGGGATCCCCTACGAGCAGTACTTC. Amino acid sequence: CASSPISGIPYEQYF.